This T cell receptor (beta chain) came from a study of blood T cell repertoires in COVID-19. About the study: Collection of acute and convalescent COVID-19 samples took place in the United States, Italy and Spain. Nucleic acid was either cDNA or gDNA, and it came from T cells, B-cell-depleted T cells, or PBMCs.

As processed by the authors: For nucleated cells, counts were estimated from reference gene primer amplification. The repertoire was sequenced with immunoSEQ multiplex PCR; TCRdb's copy has only in-frame clones and lacks some. The V and J calls and the clone size are those of that table, but D and trimming were determined from the DNA. Of about 230,000 clones in the sample, approximately 84% were seen once. CDR3 size: 15 residues. With 5 bases clipped from V and 6 bases from J, the junction kept 6 bases outside the gene matches. Germline assignment: CDR1 LNHDA and CDR2 SQIVND (reference sequence). Enrolled during active infection, Seattle patients were then followed longitudinally.

This receptor was identified in a man aged 50-59 years with COVID-19, enrolled during active disease. The V call is TRBV19, the J call TRBJ2-1; 11 bases align to TRBD2. The source material was peripheral blood. CDR3 nucleotide sequence: TGTGCCAGTAGTCCTACTAGCGGGAGCGCCAATGAGCAGTTCTTC. It is translated as CASSPTSGSANEQFF.